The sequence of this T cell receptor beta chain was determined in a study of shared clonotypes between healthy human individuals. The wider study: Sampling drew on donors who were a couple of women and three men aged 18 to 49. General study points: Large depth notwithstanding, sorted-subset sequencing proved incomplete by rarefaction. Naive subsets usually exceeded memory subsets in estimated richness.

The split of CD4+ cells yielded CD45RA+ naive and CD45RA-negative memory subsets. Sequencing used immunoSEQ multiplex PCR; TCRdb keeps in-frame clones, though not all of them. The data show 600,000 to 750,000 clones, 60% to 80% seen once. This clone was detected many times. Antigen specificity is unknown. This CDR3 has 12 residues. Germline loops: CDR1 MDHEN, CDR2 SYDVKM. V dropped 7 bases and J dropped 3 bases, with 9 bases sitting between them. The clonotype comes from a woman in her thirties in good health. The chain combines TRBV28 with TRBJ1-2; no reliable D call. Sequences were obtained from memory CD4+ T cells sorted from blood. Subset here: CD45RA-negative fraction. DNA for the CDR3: TGTGCCAGCACCCCCCGGGACTATGGCTACACCTTC. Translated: CASTPRDYGYTF.